The entry below describes one T cell receptor (beta chain). The source of the sample is a study of blood T cell repertoires in COVID-19. Looking at the study overall: Italy, Spain and the United States were the sources of the convalescent and acute COVID-19 samples. The analysed material was cDNA or gDNA that came from T cells, B-cell-depleted T cells, or PBMCs.

Germline CDR1 is MNHNS and CDR2 is SASEGT. The V end was cut by 3 bases, the J end by 0 bases, with 12 bases between. The CDR3 is made up of 16 amino acids. Sequencing used immunoSEQ multiplex PCR; TCRdb keeps in-frame clones, though not all of them. In the table there are approximately 280,000 clones, around 88% of which are singletons. This rearrangement joins TRBV6-1 to TRBJ1-5; perhaps TRBD1 as D (5 bases). This receptor was identified in a middle-aged man with acute or convalescent COVID-19. Source material: peripheral blood. The CDR3: CASSEGRGISNQPQHF. CDR3 DNA: TGTGCCAGCAGTGAGGGAAGGGGAATTAGCAATCAGCCCCAGCATTTT.